In its sample, the clone carrying this T cell receptor beta chain was seen many times. The CDR3 covers 14 residues. Looked up from germline, CDR1 is SQVTM and CDR2 is ANQGSEA. J gave up 3 bases and V 7 bases, and 10 bases lay outside the gene matches. Next came a second PCR, run for roughly 6 to 11 cycles, which used a sample-barcoded 5' primer along with a J-beta primer mix. TCRdb ran MiXCR on the 5' RACE reads and lists one entry per CDR3 protein. The sample yields approximately 670,000 distinct CDR3 sequences, 40% to 50% seen once. This sample is part of a study of blood T cells in healthy people across ages.

The clonotype comes from a man at least 80 years old in good health. The chain uses TRBV29-1 and TRBJ2-7; 9 positions match TRBD1. Sequencing was performed on blood. This CDR3 is CSARIRGQGYEQYF. CDR3 DNA sequence: TGCAGCGCTCGCATAAGGGGACAGGGCTACGAGCAGTACTTC.